Listed below are T cell receptor beta chains from one sample, sequenced in a study of T cells expressing NK-cell markers. No DNA is given; TCRdb re-called the 5' RACE reads and lists each CDR3 protein once. Its table lists about 540,000 distinct CDR3 sequences. Sample: blood T cells: a sorted CD56 or NKG2C T cell subset, CD4+ or CD8+ T cells, or bulk PBMC T cells (not recorded which). The source is a man between 18 and 29 years old in good health. Each CDR3 is given with its conserved first and last residue. The order of the fields is V gene, J gene, CDR3 length, CDR3 protein.

TRBV15,TRBJ2-3,15,CATSRAGTVTDTQYF
TRBV10-3,TRBJ2-5,12,CAKKGLEATQYF
TRBV12-3/TRBV12-4,TRBJ2-3,16,CASRRSGRAPTDTQYF
TRBV4-3,TRBJ2-7,18,CASSQDIGQGAGAYEQYF
TRBV11-3,TRBJ2-7,13,CASSQDRGFEQYF
TRBV7-7,TRBJ2-7,13,CASSLGRAFEQYF
TRBV10-3,TRBJ2-3,17,CAISESTRTGNTDTQYF
TRBV4-2,TRBJ2-1,17,CASSQGGGTRAYNEQFF
TRBV7-9,TRBJ2-1,16,CASSLLFRRENNEQFF
TRBV2,TRBJ2-3,16,CASSEPRSGGADTQYF
TRBV10-3,TRBJ1-2,15,CAISPRSEANYGYTF
TRBV20-1,TRBJ2-3,14,CSAREGVGTDTQYF
TRBV10-3,TRBJ2-1,16,CAISGGPVNRANEQFF
TRBV10-3,TRBJ2-5,14,CAISGGGQQETQYF
TRBV7-9,TRBJ2-2,14,CASSPSGTGGELFF
TRBV4-3,TRBJ2-4,19,CASSQDPGQGSSTKNIQYF
TRBV29-1,TRBJ2-1,17,CSVEGLADASSYNEQFF
TRBV24-1,TRBJ2-1,16,CATSDPGHSSYNEQFF
TRBV11-2,TRBJ2-3,13,CASSLVFGDTQYF
TRBV20-1,TRBJ2-5,13,CSARGTLKETQYF
TRBV10-3,TRBJ1-1,14,CAISRTGAGTEAFF
TRBV10-3,TRBJ2-3,16,CAISEFAGGPSDTQYF
TRBV11-2,TRBJ1-2,14,CASSERTGDYGYTF
TRBV5-6,TRBJ2-4,16,CASSLRGDLAKNIQYF
TRBV18,TRBJ1-2,15,CASSPRGQDNYGYTF
TRBV12-3/TRBV12-4,TRBJ1-2,14,CATRRRTVEHGYTF
TRBV28,TRBJ2-1,15,CASRGSETNRGEQFF
TRBV29-1,TRBJ1-6,13,CSVASGVGSPLHF
TRBV28,TRBJ1-6,18,CASSLLTGQSSYNSPLHF
TRBV5-6,TRBJ1-5,12,CASSLGSGPQHF
TRBV7-6,TRBJ2-1,18,CASSFVGLPSSSYNEQFF
TRBV12-3/TRBV12-4,TRBJ2-3,14,CASSLADFTDTQYF
TRBV20-1,TRBJ1-5,14,CSARDSRGALAQHF
TRBV5-1,TRBJ2-5,13,CASGRGGGETQYF
TRBV20-1,TRBJ2-3,14,CSAERDREEDTQYF
TRBV20-1,TRBJ1-6,12,CSAGSADSPLHF
TRBV4-3,TRBJ2-2,16,CASSPEGQRPAGELFF
TRBV7-2,TRBJ2-7,14,CASSSSWGVDEQYF
TRBV29-1,TRBJ1-2,12,CSLQGAEDGYTF
TRBV11-2,TRBJ2-2,21,CASSPRLTSGRPHRNTGELFF
TRBV7-2,TRBJ2-1,13,CASSLREVSEQFF
TRBV28,TRBJ2-3,15,CASTPSGSGTDTQYF
TRBV12-3/TRBV12-4,TRBJ2-7,15,CASSRRDSFSYEQYF
TRBV20-1,TRBJ2-3,14,CSAVDRSGVDTQYF
TRBV20-1,TRBJ2-5,13,CSAWRDVGETQYF
TRBV7-2,TRBJ2-7,16,CASSLEGVAGAYEQYF